This T cell receptor (beta chain) was obtained from a study of cytotoxic CD8 clonotypes in ibrutinib-treated CLL (dated by TCRdb to 2020 to 2022). About the investigation overall: The cohort was composed of ten to eleven relapsed/refractory and around 15 treatment-naive patients; IGHV unmutated status was identified in some 17 patients. Cryopreserved peripheral blood mononuclear cells were collected before treatment, at response, and at either disease progression or sustained remission. Partial responses were observed in about 25 patients and complete responses in 2; after a median follow-up of about 69 months, remission was maintained in around 14 patients and progression was observed in approximately 12. Samples at response were collected after a median of about 12 months of treatment, with a range of roughly 6 to 40 months. Every remission and progressive disease sample was obtained while ibrutinib was still being received by the patients. Of the approximately 86 participants in the trial, about two dozen had longitudinal samples available. On average, each sample had roughly 250,000 productive templates and approximately 89,000 productive rearrangements. What the authors observed across the whole study: Sampling times were not matched between patients in sustained remission and patients whose disease was progressing, and lymph node repertoires were not examined. An increase in clonality was observed at ibrutinib response, with clonality remaining stable during sustained remission and falling back toward baseline at progression. Baseline clonality exceeded that of age-matched healthy donors and correlated strongly with circulating CD8+ T-cell counts. Public clonotypes were found to be uncommon and were observed to contract or remain stable during treatment; the increase in clonality was shown to reflect expansion of private clonotypes at ibrutinib response.

The meaning of the sample's time point label: approximately eleven months on ibrutinib. For TCR beta library preparation, around 1.9 micrograms of genomic DNA were extracted from the cryopreserved PBMCs. Longitudinal blood samples from CLL patients on ibrutinib monotherapy underwent high-throughput TCR beta sequencing. Patients were enrolled in a phase 2 open-label single-center ibrutinib monotherapy trial. About this clone itself: This receptor's antigen is unknown. No qualities accompany the bases; no much larger clone lies one base away.

Each clonotype received, on average, about 9.7x coverage in deep resolution sequencing performed on a MiSeq, where the target depth lay between 1 in 1 million and 1 in 200,000 T cells. The immunoSEQ hsTCRB Kit was used to generate TCR beta libraries. The published analysis was carried out like this. ImmunoSEQ Data Assistant and ImmunoSEQ Analyzer were used for data analysis, and V, D and J genes were assigned according to IMGT definitions. Clonality was computed as one minus normalized Shannon entropy of productive rearrangement frequencies, ranging from 0 to 1. Only overrepresented clonotypes making up at least 0.05% of the repertoire of each patient were included in the public clonotype analysis. Repertoires from thirteen age-matched healthy donors in immuneACCESS were used as clonality controls. The source is immuneACCESS, and TCRdb retained only in-frame sequences with V and J called. Part of the clones is not carried over; for the studies checked, unresolved V genes explain less than half of this, and the remainder is unexplained. Clone size and the V and J calls come from that table; the DNA yielded D and trimming. The sample includes some 61,000 clones, with about 63% observed a single time. The ten largest account for more than 4.5% of the sample.

The CDR3 starts with the cysteine, ends with the phenylalanine, and has 13 residues. The entry retains the CDR3 DNA only, 39 bases that are in frame from base 1. Reading the germline V gene gives CDR1 LGHNA and CDR2 YSLEER. Relative to germline, V is 1 base shorter and J is 6 bases shorter, with 9 bases between their ends. This receptor chain uses TRBV4-3 and TRBJ1-1, with the D gene call left open. This clonotype was sampled from a human donor with chronic lymphocytic leukemia. The sequencing used PBMCs, collected after 12 months of ibrutinib treatment. The nucleotides read TGCGCCAGCAGCCAAGTTCGTGGTTCTGAAGCTTTCTTT. This sequence encodes CASSQVRGSEAFF.